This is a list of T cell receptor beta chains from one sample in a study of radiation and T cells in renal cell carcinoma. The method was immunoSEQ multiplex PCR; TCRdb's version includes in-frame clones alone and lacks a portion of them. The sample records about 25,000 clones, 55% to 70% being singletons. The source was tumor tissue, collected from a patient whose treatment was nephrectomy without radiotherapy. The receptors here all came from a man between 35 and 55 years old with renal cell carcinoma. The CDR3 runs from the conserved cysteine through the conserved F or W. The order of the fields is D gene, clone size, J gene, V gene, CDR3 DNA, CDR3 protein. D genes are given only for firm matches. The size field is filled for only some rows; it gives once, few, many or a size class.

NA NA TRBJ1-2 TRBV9 TGTGCCAGCAGCCCCCTGGAGGGGTCGGCCTATGGCTACACCTTC CASSPLEGSAYGYTF
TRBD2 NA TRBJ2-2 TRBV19 TGTGCCAGTAGTATTTCAGGGAGGGGAACCGGGGAGCTGTTTTTT CASSISGRGTGELFF
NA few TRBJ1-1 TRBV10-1 TGCGCCAGCAGTGGACGCCCAGACCTTAACACTGAAGCTTTCTTT CASSGRPDLNTEAFF
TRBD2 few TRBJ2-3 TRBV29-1 TGCAGCGCCCTCGGGACTAGCGGGGGGGCACGTATGACGCAGTATTTT CSALGTSGGARMTQYF
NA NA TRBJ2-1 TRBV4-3 TGCGCCAGCAGCCAAGACTGGATGATTTCCTACAATGAGCAGTTCTTC CASSQDWMISYNEQFF
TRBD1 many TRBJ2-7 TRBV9 TGTGCCAGCAGCTGGACAGGGGAAAGCGAGCAGTACTTC CASSWTGESEQYF
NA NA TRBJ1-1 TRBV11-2 TGTGCCAGCAGCAGAGGGGGGGGCAGGAGGACTGAAGCTTTCTTT CASSRGGGRRTEAFF
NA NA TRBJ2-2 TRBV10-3 TGTGCCATCAGTGGTAGGGCTGAAGGGGAGCTGTTTTTT CAISGRAEGELFF
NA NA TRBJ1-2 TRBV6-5 TGTGCCAGCAGTGACGAGACTAACTATGGCTACACCTTC CASSDETNYGYTF
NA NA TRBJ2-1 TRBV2 TGTGCCACAAAGACAGCAACCCAGAGGAATGAGCAGTTCTTC CATKTATQRNEQFF
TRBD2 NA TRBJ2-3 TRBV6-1 TGTGCCAGCAGGTGGACTAGCGGGAGGGCAGATACGCAGTATTTT CASRWTSGRADTQYF
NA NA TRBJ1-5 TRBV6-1 TGTGCCAGCAGTGTACAGGGTTTGGGCAATCAGCCCCAGCATTTT CASSVQGLGNQPQHF
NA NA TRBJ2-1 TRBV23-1 TGCGCCAGCAGTCACCCCCCCGCTAGCCAGCACAATGAGCAGTTCTTC CASSHPPASQHNEQFF
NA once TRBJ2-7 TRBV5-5 TGTGCCAGCAGCTTGGAACGCGGTACCTACGAGCAGTACTTC CASSLERGTYEQYF
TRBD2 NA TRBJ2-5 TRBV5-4 TGTGCCAGCAGCACCGGACTAGCGGGAGGTGAGACCCAGTACTTC CASSTGLAGGETQYF
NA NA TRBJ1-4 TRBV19 TGTGCCAGTAGTCCTTTGGACGCTAATGAAAAACTGTTTTTT CASSPLDANEKLFF
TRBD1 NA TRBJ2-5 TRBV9 TGTGCCAGCAGCTCGGGACAGGGTTGGGAGACCCAGTACTTC CASSSGQGWETQYF
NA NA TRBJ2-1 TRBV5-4 TGTGCCAGCAGCTTGGCGACCAATGAGCAGTTCTTC CASSLATNEQFF
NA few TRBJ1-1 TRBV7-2 TGTGCCAGCAGCCCCGGACAGCGTCCCACTGAAGCTTTCTTT CASSPGQRPTEAFF
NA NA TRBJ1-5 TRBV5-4 TGTGCCAGCAGCTTGGACGGAGGGGGGATACAGCCCCAGCATTTT CASSLDGGGIQPQHF
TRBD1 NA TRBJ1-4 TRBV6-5 TGTGCCAGCAGTTGGGACAGTAATGAAAAACTGTTTTTT CASSWDSNEKLFF
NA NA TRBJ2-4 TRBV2 TGTGCCAGCAGTCCCGGAGGTGTGACAGGACTAGCCAAAAACATTCAGTACTTC CASSPGGVTGLAKNIQYF
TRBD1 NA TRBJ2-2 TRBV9 TGTGCCAGCAGCGAGACAGGGGTTCTCACCGGGGAGCTGTTTTTT CASSETGVLTGELFF
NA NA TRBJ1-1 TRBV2 TGTGCCAGCAGGCAGGGACCGACCACGACTGAAGCTTTCTTT CASRQGPTTTEAFF
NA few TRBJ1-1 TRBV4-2 TGTGCCAGCAGCTCTCTGGGGGGGAGCACTGAAGCTTTCTTT CASSSLGGSTEAFF
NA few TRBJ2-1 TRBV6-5 TGTGCCAGCAGTTACAGTGGATACAATGAGCAGTTCTTC CASSYSGYNEQFF
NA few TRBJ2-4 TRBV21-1 TGTGCCAGCAGCGGACAGACCCCGGGGACCAAAAACATTCAGTACTTC CASSGQTPGTKNIQYF
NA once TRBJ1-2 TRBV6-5 TGTGCCAGCAGTTACCGGGACAACTATGGCTACACCTTC CASSYRDNYGYTF
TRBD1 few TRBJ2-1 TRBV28 TGTGCCAGCAGCCGAGGGGGCTCGGGTGGGGATGAGCAGTTCTTC CASSRGGSGGDEQFF
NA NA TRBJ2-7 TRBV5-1 TGCGCCAGCAGCCCGGGTGGACAGAAACCCTACGAGCAGTACTTC CASSPGGQKPYEQYF
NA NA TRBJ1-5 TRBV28 TGTGCCAGCAGTTTTGTCCAGGCTAATCAGCCCCAGCATTTT CASSFVQANQPQHF
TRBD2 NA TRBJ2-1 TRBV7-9 TGTGCCAGCAGCTTAGTTCTAGCGGGAGGTAATGAGCAGTTCTTC CASSLVLAGGNEQFF
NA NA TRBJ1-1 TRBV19 TGTGCCAGTAGTATAGAAGGGGTGGCTGAAGCTTTCTTT CASSIEGVAEAFF
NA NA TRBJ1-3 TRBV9 TGTGCCAGCAGCGTAGGACGGAGCTCTGGAAACACCATATATTTT CASSVGRSSGNTIYF
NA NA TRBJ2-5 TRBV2 TGTGCCAGCAGGGAGCAAGAGACCCAGTACTTC CASREQETQYF
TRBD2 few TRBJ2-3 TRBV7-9 TGTGCCAGCAGCGTCGGGACTAGCGGGTCCACAGATACGCAGTATTTT CASSVGTSGSTDTQYF
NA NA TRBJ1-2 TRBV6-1 TGTGCCAGCAGTGGCTTGGCGGGGACCAATATCTTCTACGGCTACACCTTC CASSGLAGTNIFYGYTF
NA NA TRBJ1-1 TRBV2 TGTGCCAGCAGTGTAGTCAGGACCCCGGCGGGTGAAGCTTTCTTT CASSVVRTPAGEAFF
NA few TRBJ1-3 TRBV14 TGTGCCAGCAGCCAAGCGTGGGGGACGGCCTCTGGAAACACCATATATTTT CASSQAWGTASGNTIYF
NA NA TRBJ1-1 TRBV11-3 TGTGCCAGCAGCCAAACGCTGAACACTGAAGCTTTCTTT CASSQTLNTEAFF
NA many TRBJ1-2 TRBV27 TGTGCCAGCAGTTTCAGTTCTACTAACTATGGCTACACCTTC CASSFSSTNYGYTF
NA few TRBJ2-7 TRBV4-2 TGTGCCAGCAGCCAAAACTCAAACTACGAGCAGTACTTC CASSQNSNYEQYF
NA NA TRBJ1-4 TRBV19 TGTGCCAGTAGTAACCAAGGGACAAATGAAAAACTGTTTTTT CASSNQGTNEKLFF
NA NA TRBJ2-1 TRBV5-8 TGTGCCAGCAGCTTGGGGGAAAGCTCCTACAATGAGCAGTTCTTC CASSLGESSYNEQFF
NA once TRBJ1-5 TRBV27 TGTGCCAGCAGTTCCGGGTACGGGGACCAGCCCCAGCATTTT CASSSGYGDQPQHF
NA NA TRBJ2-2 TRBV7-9 TGTGCCAGCAGCTTAGTACAGAACACCGGGGAGCTGTTTTTT CASSLVQNTGELFF
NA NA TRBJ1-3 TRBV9 TGTGCCAGCAGCCCAGGCCGGTCTGGAAACACCATATATTTT CASSPGRSGNTIYF
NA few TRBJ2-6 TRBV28 TGTGCCAGCAGTCGTATTTCCGGGTCCAGCTCTGGGGCCAACGTCCTGACTTTC CASSRISGSSSGANVLTF
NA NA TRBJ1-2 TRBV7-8 TGTGCCAGCAGCTTAGGGGGGTTCAACTATGGCTACACCTTC CASSLGGFNYGYTF
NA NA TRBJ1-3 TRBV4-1 TGCGCCAGCAGCCAAGATCGGGGAAACACCATATATTTT CASSQDRGNTIYF
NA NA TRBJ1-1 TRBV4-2 TGTGCCAGCAGCCAAGTGGGAGGGTTGAACACTGAAGCTTTCTTT CASSQVGGLNTEAFF
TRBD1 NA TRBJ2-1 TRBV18 TGTGCCAGCTCACCCCCCGACAGGGCGGTTGACAATGAGCAGTTCTTC CASSPPDRAVDNEQFF
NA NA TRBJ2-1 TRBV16 TGTGCCAGCAGCCCCTACAGCTACAATGAGCAGTTCTTC CASSPYSYNEQFF
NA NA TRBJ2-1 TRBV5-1 TGCGCCAGCAGCTTCATACCGGGGAGCTCCTACAATGAGCAGTTCTTC CASSFIPGSSYNEQFF